This TCR beta chain was identified in a study of control samples from healthy donors and cancer patients. V was pared by 1 base and J by 7 bases, with 9 bases of the junction left unmatched. Germline lookup yields CDR1 MDHEN and CDR2 SYDVKM. The CDR3 runs 17 residues. Sequencing was performed with immunoSEQ multiplex PCR; in TCRdb, only in-frame clones are kept and a portion is missing. The sample carries 150,000 to 200,000 clones, 96% recorded once. The material sequenced was blood. The V gene is TRBV28, the J gene TRBJ2-1, with TRBD2 matching 11 bases. The clonotype comes from a woman aged 25 to 39 in good health. The CDR3 sequence is CASSLFGTSGLYNEQFF. The CDR3 DNA sequence: TGTGCCAGCAGTTTATTCGGGACTAGCGGACTTTATAATGAGCAGTTCTTC.